These 5 T cell receptor beta chains were sequenced from one sample in a study of blood T cells in healthy people across ages (dated by TCRdb to between 2014 and 2017). The library was made by 5' RACE. A second 7 to 11 cycle PCR used a sample-barcoded 5' primer and a J-beta primer mix. The public sequencing data were trimmed at Q25 with fastp and processed into clonotypes with MiXCR by TCRdb, which kept only in-frame beta chains. Every entry covers one CDR3 protein and lists the most common genes and DNA from its rows. Recorded for this sample are 1.5 million to 2 million distinct CDR3 sequences; roughly 43% of them occurred a single time. Of the sample, 20% to 25% is held by the ten largest clones. Sequencing input: blood. The receptors originated from a human donor in good health.

The rearrangement links TRBV6-6 to TRBJ2-2; D is possibly TRBD2 (7 bases). V gave up 6 bases and J gave up 3 bases, with 14 bases separating them. The germline V gene encodes CDR1 MNHNY and CDR2 SVGAGI (reference sequence). The CDR3 is 15 amino acids. The CDR3: CASRRGGQYTGELFF. The CDR3 DNA reads as TGTGCCAGCAGGCGCGGGGGCCAGTACACCGGGGAGCTGTTTTTT.

The chain recombines TRBV18 with TRBJ1-5, with unresolved D. CDR1 is KGHSH, CDR2 LQKENI, per germline. Trimming shortened V by 0 bases and J by 5 bases, and 14 bases separated the two germline ends. This CDR3 has 16 residues. CDR3 nucleotides: TGTGCCAGCTCACCACCTGTGGGCCGTCCGTATCAGCCCCAGCATTTT. It translates to CASSPPVGRPYQPQHF. Filled out from reference TRBV18 and TRBJ1-5, the complete variable domain reads NAGVMQNPRHLVRRRGQEARLRCSPMKGHSHVYWYRQLPEEGLKFMVYLQKENIIDESGMPKERFSAEFPKEGPSILRIQQVVRGDSAAYFCASSPPVGRPYQPQHFGDGTRLSIL.

The chain joins TRBV24-1 to TRBJ1-2; no definite D call. Trimming shortened V by 1 base and J by 8 bases, and 13 bases separated the two germline ends. The CDR3 runs 14 residues. CDR1 and CDR2 (germline): KGHDR, SFDVKD. The CDR3 is CATSDLSGTGGYTF. The CDR3 DNA follows: TGTGCCACCAGTGATTTAAGCGGAACGGGGGGCTACACCTTC.

This clonotype was observed a handful of times. The V call is TRBV7-2, the J call TRBJ2-7, with no clear D. CDR1 and CDR2 from the germline V gene are SGHTA and FQGNSA. V was pared by 5 bases and J by 3 bases, with 14 bases between. The CDR3 runs to 14 residues. The CDR3 region is CASSAQPSLYEQYF. The CDR3 nucleotides are TGTGCCAGCAGCGCCCAGCCTTCCCTCTACGAGCAGTACTTC.

This clonotype showed up just a few times. The chain recombines TRBV6-6 with TRBJ2-5, with TRBD2 matching over 7 bases. CDR1 MNHNY and CDR2 SVGAGI come from the germline V gene (reference sequence). This CDR3 spans 17 amino acids. J lost 1 base, V lost 4 bases, and 12 bases had no gene match. The CDR3 spells CASSLPPRRGTQETQYF. CDR3 DNA: TGTGCCAGCAGTTTGCCCCCCCGGCGGGGGACCCAAGAGACCCAGTACTTC.